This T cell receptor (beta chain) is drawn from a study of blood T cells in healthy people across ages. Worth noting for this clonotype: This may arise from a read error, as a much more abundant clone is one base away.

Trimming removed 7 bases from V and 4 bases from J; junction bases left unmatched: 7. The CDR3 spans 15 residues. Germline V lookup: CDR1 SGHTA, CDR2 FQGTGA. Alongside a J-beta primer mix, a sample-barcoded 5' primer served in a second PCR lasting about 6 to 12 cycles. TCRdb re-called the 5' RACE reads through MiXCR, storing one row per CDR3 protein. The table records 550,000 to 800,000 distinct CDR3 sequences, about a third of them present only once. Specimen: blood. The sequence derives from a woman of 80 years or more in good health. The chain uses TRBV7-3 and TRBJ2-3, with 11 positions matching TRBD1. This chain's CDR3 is CASTRRTGGADTQYF. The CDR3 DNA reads TGTGCCAGCACCCGACGGACAGGGGGCGCAGATACGCAGTATTTT.